This T cell receptor (beta chain) was recovered during a study of technical replicates of blood from a few donors. Germline V gene data show CDR1 as SGDLS and CDR2 as YYNGEE. This CDR3 comprises 14 residues. Trimming removed 3 bases at V and 5 bases at J, with 14 bases between. The protocol was immunoSEQ multiplex PCR, while the TCRdb copy is restricted to in-frame clones and leaves out a portion. This sample carries under 95,000 clones, roughly 94% of them seen once, and the ten largest clones take over 0.2%. This chain links TRBV9 with TRBJ2-5, with a weak D call TRBD1 (6 bases). The source is a human donor in good health. Material for sequencing was T cells isolated from PBMCs. The CDR3 loop reads CASSGGHGGETQYF. The CDR3 DNA is TGTGCCAGCAGCGGGGGACATGGTGGCGAGACCCAGTACTTC.